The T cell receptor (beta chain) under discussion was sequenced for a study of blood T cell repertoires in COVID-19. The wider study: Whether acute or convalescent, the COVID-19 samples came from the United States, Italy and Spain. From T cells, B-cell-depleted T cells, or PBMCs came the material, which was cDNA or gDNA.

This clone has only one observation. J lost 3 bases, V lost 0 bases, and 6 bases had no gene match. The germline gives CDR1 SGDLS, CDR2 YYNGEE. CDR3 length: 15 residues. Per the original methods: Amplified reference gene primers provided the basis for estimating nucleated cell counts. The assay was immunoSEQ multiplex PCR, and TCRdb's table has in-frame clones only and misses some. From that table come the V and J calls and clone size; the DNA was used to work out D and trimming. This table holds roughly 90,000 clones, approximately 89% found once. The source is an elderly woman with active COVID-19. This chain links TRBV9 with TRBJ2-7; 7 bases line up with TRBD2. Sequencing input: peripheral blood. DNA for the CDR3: TGTGCCAGCAGCGTAGGGGGAGGGGAGGGCTACGAGCAGTACTTC. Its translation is CASSVGGGEGYEQYF.